Below, 22 T cell receptor beta chains from the same sample are listed, as sequenced in a study of cytomegalovirus exposure and HLA in healthy donors. Amplification used 60 Vbeta primers and 13 Jbeta primers. The protocol was immunoSEQ multiplex PCR, while the TCRdb copy is restricted to in-frame clones and leaves out a portion. The sample has about 180,000 clones, roughly 80% seen once. The sample consisted of PBMCs. These receptors came from a man in his sixties in good health and CMV-seronegative.

The chain joins TRBV11-2 to TRBJ2-5, with TRBD2 matching 11 bases. The CDR3 contains 16 residues. Germline V gives CDR1 SGHAT, CDR2 FQNNGV. The J segment lost 5 bases and the V segment lost 5 bases, leaving 10 bases of the junction unmatched. Here the CDR3 DNA reads TGTGCCAGCAGCCCCCGGGTTAGCGGGGGGGCGGAGACCCAGTACTTC. It yields the protein CASSPRVSGGAETQYF.

A single count supports this clone. The same CDR3 can be traced to other DNA sequences in this sample. The chain couples TRBV5-1 to TRBJ2-7, with TRBD1 identical over 7 bases. The J segment lost 4 bases and the V segment lost 4 bases, leaving 2 bases of the junction unmatched. Germline CDR1 SGHRS, CDR2 YFSETQ. The CDR3 has 12 residues. CDR3: CASSLQGYEQYF. The CDR3 nucleotides are TGCGCCAGCAGCCTACAGGGGTACGAGCAGTACTTC.

The chain is built from TRBV21-1 and TRBJ2-3; the table's D call, TRBD2, was not checked against the DNA. TRBV21-1 is a listed pseudogene. The CDR3 is 18 amino acids. The CDR3 DNA follows: TGTGCCAGCAGCGGTCGAGGGGACGGGAGAGGTTGCTCAGATACGCAGTATTTT. This translates into CASSGRGDGRGCSDTQYF.

The gene calls are TRBV6-5 and TRBJ2-1, with TRBD2 identical over 9 bases. The CDR3 is made up of 15 amino acids. V was clipped by 6 bases and J by 9 bases; unmatched bases: 12. Germline lookup yields CDR1 MNHEY and CDR2 SVGAGI. The CDR3 region is CASRDGAGGPSEQFF. CDR3 bases: TGTGCCAGCAGAGACGGGGCGGGAGGGCCTAGTGAGCAGTTCTTC.

The chain recombines TRBV18 with TRBJ2-7; 9 bases are shared with TRBD1. The V segment lost 3 bases and the J segment 1 base; nucleotides outside the gene matches: 1. The CDR3 is made up of 14 amino acids. The germline V gene has CDR1 KGHSH and CDR2 LQKENI. In DNA, the CDR3 is TGTGCCAGCTCACCGACAGGGGGTTCCTACGAGCAGTACTTC. Its protein is CASSPTGGSYEQYF.

Here the CDR3 reads CASTDPDPSDTDTQYF. CDR3 coding DNA: TGTGCCAGCACCGATCCAGATCCGTCCGACACAGATACGCAGTATTTT. The chain carries TRBV7-9 and TRBJ2-3; the D is unclear. V lost 7 bases to trimming and J lost 2 bases, with 19 bases between them. Germline CDR1 and CDR2: SEHNR and FQNEAQ (reference sequence). The CDR3 length is 16 residues.

The chain employs TRBV9 and TRBJ2-7; D is possibly TRBD1 (7 bases). There are 16 residues in the CDR3. Per germline, CDR1 SGDLS and CDR2 YYNGEE. Between the trimmed V and J ends, which lost 0 bases and 5 bases, there was a span of 18 bases. The CDR3 region has the DNA TGTGCCAGCAGCGTAGAGGCAGGGGGGATTCCCGACGAGCAGTACTTC. Residues: CASSVEAGGIPDEQYF.

There are a few counts of this clone. CDR3 DNA sequence: TGCGCCAGCAGTGGGGGGACAGGGCAGGACGCGGATGGCTACACCTTC. Its translation: CASSGGTGQDADGYTF. The chain employs TRBV5-1 and TRBJ1-2, with 9 bases matching TRBD1. CDR3 size: 16 residues. The J segment lost 6 bases and the V segment lost 5 bases, leaving 14 bases of the junction unmatched. CDR1 and CDR2 from the germline V gene are SGHRS and YFSETQ.

The chain has TRBV25-1 and TRBJ2-7, with TRBD2 matching 11 bases. The CDR3 runs 15 residues. The V gene end was trimmed by 3 bases and the J gene end by 6 bases; junction bases not matched to a gene: 7. In germline, CDR1 is MGHDK, CDR2 SYGVNS. This CDR3 reads CASSDSSGGFREQYF. As DNA, the CDR3 is TGTGCCAGCAGTGACTCTAGCGGGGGGTTTCGCGAGCAGTACTTC.

The CDR3 reads CASSQGGVAVQETQYF. The CDR3 DNA sequence: TGCGCCAGCAGCCAAGGGGGGGTAGCGGTCCAAGAGACCCAGTACTTC. This chain connects TRBV4-1 to TRBJ2-5, with D perhaps TRBD2 (6 bases). The germline V and J ends were trimmed by 1 base and 1 base, with 13 bases remaining between them. The CDR3 spans 16 residues. CDR1 and CDR2 from the germline V gene are MGHRA and YSYEKL.

The V call is TRBV5-4, the J call TRBJ1-1; 7 bases are a match to TRBD1. Germline trimming cut 4 bases from V and 7 bases from J; bases unmatched to any gene: 10. Germline V gene sequence: CDR1 SGHNT, CDR2 YYREEE (reference sequence). This CDR3 has 14 amino acids. The CDR3 region has the DNA TGTGCCAGCAGCCCGGAAGGGGGCCTCTATGAAGCTTTCTTT. Translated: CASSPEGGLYEAFF.

V and J are TRBV28 and TRBJ2-7; 8 nucleotides align to TRBD2. V lost 6 bases and J lost 3; bases outside the gene matches: 13. CDR1 and CDR2 from the germline V gene are MDHEN and SYDVKM. The CDR3 loop spans 16 amino acids. CDR3 in amino acids: CASSETRGLVNYEQYF. DNA of the CDR3: TGTGCCAGCAGCGAGACTCGGGGACTAGTAAACTACGAGCAGTACTTC.

The J gene is TRBJ2-5, the V gene TRBV5-4, with D perhaps TRBD1 (6 bases). Germline values: CDR1 SGHNT, CDR2 YYREEE (reference sequence). Between the trimmed V and J ends, which lost 5 bases and 5 bases, there was a span of 16 bases. This CDR3 spans 14 amino acids. This CDR3 is CASSLQGRGETQYF. The CDR3 bases are TGTGCCAGCAGTCTACAGGGACGAGGTGAGACCCAGTACTTC.

This chain uses TRBV7-8 with TRBJ1-2, with D perhaps TRBD1 (6 bases). Deletions cut 0 bases from V and 2 bases from J, with 10 bases between. CDR3 length: 15 residues. Germline CDR1 SGHVS, CDR2 FQNEAQ. CDR3 loop: CASSLASDRNYGYTF. The CDR3, as DNA: TGTGCCAGCAGCTTAGCGTCGGACAGAAACTATGGCTACACCTTC.

The rearrangement uses TRBV5-4 and TRBJ1-2, with 7 bases matching TRBD1. Per the germline V gene, CDR1 is SGHNT and CDR2 is YYREEE (reference sequence). The CDR3 has 17 residues. Unmatched junction bases numbered 12, after V lost 0 bases and J lost 4 bases. The CDR3, as DNA: TGTGCCAGCAGCTTGGCCGGAGGACAGGAGGGGGGCTATGGCTACACCTTC. It encodes CASSLAGGQEGGYGYTF.

The CDR3 region is CASRPDRELNYGYTF. CDR3 bases: TGTGCAAGTCGCCCGGACAGGGAATTAAACTATGGCTACACCTTC. J is TRBJ1-2 and V is TRBV12-2; no DNA check was done on the table's D call, TRBD1. TRBV12-2 has pseudogene status. The CDR3 sequence is 15 residues long.

This clone was seen a single time. The rearrangement links TRBV2 to TRBJ2-3; 10 nucleotides align to TRBD2. V gave up 7 bases and J gave up 8 bases; unmatched junction bases: 6. Germline values: CDR1 SNHLY, CDR2 FYNNEI. This CDR3 region has 13 residues. The CDR3 nucleotides read TGTGCCAGCACAAGGATAGCGGGGGGTACGCAGTATTTT. Translated: CASTRIAGGTQYF. Based on the CDR3 plus reference TRBV2 and TRBJ2-3, the full variable domain is EPEVTQTPSHQVTQMGQEVILRCVPISNHLYFYWYRQILGQKVEFLVSFYNNEISEKSEIFDDQFSVERPDGSNFTLKIRSTKLEDSAMYFCASTRIAGGTQYFGPGTRLTVL.

This clone came up a few times. The chain joins TRBV7-9 to TRBJ1-1; maybe TRBD1 (5 bases). V was pared by 5 bases and J by 6 bases, with 13 bases between. Germline V lookup: CDR1 SEHNR, CDR2 FQNEAQ (reference sequence). There are 13 residues in the CDR3. The CDR3 coding sequence is TGTGCCAGCAGCCCAAGTGGGGCCTCTGAAGCTTTCTTT. Protein product: CASSPSGASEAFF.

This chain connects TRBV19 to TRBJ2-5, with D possibly TRBD2 on 6 matching bases. The ends were cut back, 7 bases at V and 5 bases at J, with 11 bases in the middle. CDR1 is LNHDA and CDR2 is SQIVND in the germline V gene (reference sequence). This CDR3 comprises 12 residues. The CDR3 region has the DNA TGTGCCAGTAACAACCGGGGGGAGACCCAGTACTTC. Translation gives CASNNRGETQYF.

The V and J genes are TRBV5-8 and TRBJ2-1; 12 positions match TRBD2. The germline V gene encodes CDR1 SGHTS and CDR2 YDEGEE. Unmatched junction bases numbered 9, after V lost 5 bases and J lost 6 bases. The CDR3 covers 16 residues. The CDR3 protein is CASSFAGLAGINEQFF. The CDR3 DNA is TGTGCCAGCAGTTTTGCTGGACTAGCGGGGATCAATGAGCAGTTCTTC.

This rearrangement joins TRBV30 to TRBJ1-2, with TRBD1 matching over 8 bases. J gave up 4 bases and V 2 bases, and 9 bases lay outside the gene matches. The CDR3 is 15 residues long. Germline V CDR1 and CDR2: GTSNPN, SVGIG (reference sequence). The CDR3 spells CAWSPPGQDSYGYTF. The CDR3 nucleotides are TGTGCCTGGAGTCCCCCGGGACAGGACTCCTATGGCTACACCTTC.

The chain is built from TRBV5-1 and TRBJ2-6, with a tentative D call TRBD1 (5 bases). The length of the CDR3 is 16 residues. The V gene's germline CDR1 is SGHRS and CDR2 YFSETQ. V was trimmed by 4 bases and J by 4 bases, leaving 15 bases between them. The CDR3 DNA is TGCGCCAGCAGCAGCCCCAGGGCCTCCGGGGCCAACGTCCTGACTTTC. Its translation: CASSSPRASGANVLTF. The variable domain in full, with the rest retrieved from reference TRBV5-1 and TRBJ2-6, is KAGVTQTPRYLIKTRGQQVTLSCSPISGHRSVSWYQQTPGQGLQFLFEYFSETQRNKGNFPGRFSGRQFSNSRSEMNVSTLELGDSALYLCASSSPRASGANVLTFGAGSRLTVL.